The source of this TCR beta chain is a study of response to subunit inactivated influenza vaccine. Study-level results: Each seasonal flu vaccination may recruit only limited new T cells, authors suggested.

V lost 5 bases and J 5 bases, leaving 26 bases between the germline ends. This CDR3 comprises 17 residues. Germline values: CDR1 SGHRS, CDR2 YFSETQ. TCRdb independently ran MiXCR on the RT-PCR reads; one entry per CDR3 protein. Altogether approximately 680,000 distinct CDR3 sequences are present, about 15% being singletons, with the ten largest covering roughly 11%. This clonotype was detected only a few times. No antigen is known for it. The specimen was PBMCs from blood, collected roughly 12 days after vaccination. The receptor was isolated from a man aged 50-60 years who received an inactivated influenza vaccine. The J gene is TRBJ2-7, the V gene TRBV5-1; D assignment may be TRBD1 or TRBD2 (5 bases each). This CDR3 is CASRKNLRGRSGDEQYF. CDR3 DNA sequence: TGCGCCAGCAGGAAAAATCTACGGGGCAGGTCCGGCGACGAGCAGTACTTC.